The 5 T cell receptor beta chains reported below all come from one sample, sequenced in a study of OX40 agonist ivuxolimab in advanced cancers. This table comes from immunoSEQ multiplex PCR, and its TCRdb copy is limited to in-frame clones, with some not included. The sample has 60,000 to 90,000 clones, about 85% seen once. The material sequenced was CD4+ or CD8+ T cells sorted from blood, taken in a trial of the OX40 agonist ivuxolimab. All receptors come from an adult with an advanced solid tumor such as melanoma, head and neck, liver or kidney cancer.

This chain links TRBV9 with TRBJ1-4; 10 nucleotides match TRBD1. V shed 3 bases, J shed 7 bases, and the junction held 6 bases outside the gene matches. CDR1 and CDR2 from the germline V gene are SGDLS and YYNGEE. The CDR3 covers 15 residues. CDR3 protein: CASSAETGGGEKLFF. The CDR3 DNA reads as TGTGCCAGCAGCGCCGAGACAGGGGGCGGTGAAAAACTGTTTTTT.

CDR3 region: CASSEAAGINTGELFF. The CDR3 nucleotides read TGTGCCAGCAGTGAAGCCGCAGGGATAAACACCGGGGAGCTGTTTTTT. The V and J genes are TRBV6-1 and TRBJ2-2; D might be TRBD1 (5 bases). Germline V gene lookup returns CDR1 MNHNS and CDR2 SASEGT. The CDR3 spans 16 residues. Trimming left V 0 bases short and J 2 bases short, with 10 bases between.

The V gene is TRBV6-5, the J gene TRBJ2-1; the match to TRBD2 covers 12 bases. Germline V CDR1 and CDR2: MNHEY, SVGAGI. The J segment lost 7 bases and the V segment lost 6 bases, leaving 7 bases of the junction unmatched. The CDR3 covers 15 residues. Written as DNA, the CDR3 is TGTGCCAGCAGCGTACTAGCGGGAGGTGTGAATGAGCAGTTCTTC. Translated: CASSVLAGGVNEQFF.

This clone appeared a single time. The chain is built from TRBV10-3 and TRBJ1-1; a possible D gene is TRBD1 (5 bases). The CDR3 loop spans 14 amino acids. V dropped 0 bases and J dropped 7 bases, with 12 bases sitting between them. The V gene's germline CDR1 is ENHRY and CDR2 SYGVKD. As DNA, the CDR3 is TGTGCCATCAGTGAGTCAAGGGACCCATTTGAAGCTTTCTTT. Its protein is CAISESRDPFEAFF.

The chain links TRBV5-5 to TRBJ2-7, with D possibly being TRBD2 (5 bases). V lost 0 bases and J 2 bases, leaving 12 bases between the germline ends. This CDR3 is 15 amino acids long. CDR1 is SGHKS, CDR2 YYEKEE, per germline (reference sequence). CDR3 nucleotide sequence: TGTGCCAGCAGCTTGGATGCGGGCCCGACCTACGAGCAGTACTTC. This codes for CASSLDAGPTYEQYF.